Included here is one T cell receptor (beta chain) sequence, with context. As yet, its antigen is unknown. A read error may produce the germline difference seen at one junction end. The sample comes from a study of tumor-infiltrating lymphocytes in primary liver carcinoma. The wider study: Maximum tumor diameters ranged from about 4.2 to 11 cm, stage T1-T3 N0M0. Notes on the study in general: Only about 7.5-24% of top clones were detected in all five tumor regions. Relative to blood, tumors carried a significantly larger fraction of the repertoire in their top 250 clones (p = 0.039). The overlap of tumor-adjacent and tumor-blood pairs was smaller than that of tumor region pairs.

cDNA specific to TCR beta was made from approximately 0.55 ug of total RNA, with a constant-region primer employed for priming. Three-round nested multiplex PCR performed with slightly modified ARM-PCR produced the TCR beta libraries. Each of the first two PCR rounds ran roughly 10 cycles with TRBV1-TRBV30 forward and C-beta reverse primers. One entry per CDR3 protein, called by TCRdb with MiXCR from the multiplex PCR reads. The repertoire holds about 190,000 distinct CDR3 sequences, with around four fifths as singletons. Co-extraction yielded RNA and DNA from approximately 22-30 mg of unsorted bulk tissue. The CDR3 is 15 residues long. Germline V gives CDR1 SGHRS, CDR2 YFSETQ.

The sample consisted of tumor tissue from primary liver carcinoma. This sequence was found in a middle-aged man with primary liver carcinoma and hepatitis B virus infection. The genes are TRBV5-1 and TRBJ2-2; D is unresolved. The CDR3 region has the DNA TGCACCAGCAGCTCGCCTTCGCGAAACACCGGGGAGCTGTTTTTT. Its translation: CTSSSPSRNTGELFF.